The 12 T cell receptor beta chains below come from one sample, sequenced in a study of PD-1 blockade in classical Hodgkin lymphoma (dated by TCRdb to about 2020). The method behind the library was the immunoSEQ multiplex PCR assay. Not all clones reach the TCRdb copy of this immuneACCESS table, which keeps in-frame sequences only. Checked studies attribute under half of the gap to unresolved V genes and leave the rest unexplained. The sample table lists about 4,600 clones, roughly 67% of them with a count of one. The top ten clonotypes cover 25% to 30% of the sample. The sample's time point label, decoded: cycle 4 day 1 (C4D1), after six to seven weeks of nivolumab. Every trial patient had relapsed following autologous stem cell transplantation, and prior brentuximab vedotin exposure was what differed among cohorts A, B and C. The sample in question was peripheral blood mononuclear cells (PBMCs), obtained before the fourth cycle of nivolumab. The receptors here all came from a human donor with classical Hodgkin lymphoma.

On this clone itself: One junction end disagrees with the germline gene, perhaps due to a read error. CDR3 in DNA: TGTGCTAGCAGCTTAGGAGGCGGGAGGGCCAACACCGGGGAGCTGTTTTTT. It translates to CASSLGGGRANTGELFF. The chain employs TRBV7-7 and TRBJ2-2; 9 nucleotides line up with TRBD2. The CDR3 is 17 residues long. Germline lookup yields CDR1 SSHAT and CDR2 FNYEAQ (reference sequence).

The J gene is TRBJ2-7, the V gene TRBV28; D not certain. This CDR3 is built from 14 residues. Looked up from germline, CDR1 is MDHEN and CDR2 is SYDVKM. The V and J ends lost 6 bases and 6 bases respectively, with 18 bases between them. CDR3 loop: CASSERAYMSEQYF. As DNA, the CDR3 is TGTGCCAGCAGCGAACGGGCGTACATGAGCGAGCAGTACTTC.

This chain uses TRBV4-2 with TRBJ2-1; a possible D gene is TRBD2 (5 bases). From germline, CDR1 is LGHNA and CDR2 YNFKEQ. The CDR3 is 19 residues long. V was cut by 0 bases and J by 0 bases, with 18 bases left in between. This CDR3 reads CASSQDRFGGLSSYNEQFF. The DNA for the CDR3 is TGTGCCAGCAGCCAAGATAGGTTCGGCGGGTTGAGCTCCTACAATGAGCAGTTCTTC.

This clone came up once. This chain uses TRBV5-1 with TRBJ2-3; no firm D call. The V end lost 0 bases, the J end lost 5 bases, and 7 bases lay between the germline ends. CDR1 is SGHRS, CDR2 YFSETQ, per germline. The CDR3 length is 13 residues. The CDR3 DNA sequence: TGCGCCAGCAGCTTGGATCCAGTAGATACGCAGTATTTT. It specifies CASSLDPVDTQYF.

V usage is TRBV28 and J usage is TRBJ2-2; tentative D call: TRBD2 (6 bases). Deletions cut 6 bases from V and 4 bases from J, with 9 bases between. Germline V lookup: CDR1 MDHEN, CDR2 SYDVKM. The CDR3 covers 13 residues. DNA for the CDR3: TGTGCCAGCAGGATGACTAGCACCGGGGAGCTGTTTTTT. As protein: CASRMTSTGELFF.

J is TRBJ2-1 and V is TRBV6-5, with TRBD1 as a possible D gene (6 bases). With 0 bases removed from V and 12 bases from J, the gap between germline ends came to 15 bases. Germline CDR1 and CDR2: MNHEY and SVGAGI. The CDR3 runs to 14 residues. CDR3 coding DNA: TGTGCCAGCAGTTACTCACAGGGAAGTTCAGGGCAGTTCTTC. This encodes CASSYSQGSSGQFF.

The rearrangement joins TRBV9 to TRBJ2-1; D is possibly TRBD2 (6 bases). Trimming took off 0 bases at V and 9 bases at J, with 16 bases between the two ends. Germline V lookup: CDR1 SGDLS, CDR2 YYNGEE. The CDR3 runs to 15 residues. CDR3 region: CASSVGGGGAGEQFF. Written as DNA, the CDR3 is TGTGCCAGCAGCGTAGGCGGTGGGGGAGCGGGTGAGCAGTTCTTC.

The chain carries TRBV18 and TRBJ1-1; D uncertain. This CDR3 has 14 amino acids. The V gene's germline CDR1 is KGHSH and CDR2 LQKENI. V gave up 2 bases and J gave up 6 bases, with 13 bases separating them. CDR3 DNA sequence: TGTGCCAGCTCACCATTGGCAGTTGGGGCTGAAGCTTTCTTT. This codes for CASSPLAVGAEAFF.

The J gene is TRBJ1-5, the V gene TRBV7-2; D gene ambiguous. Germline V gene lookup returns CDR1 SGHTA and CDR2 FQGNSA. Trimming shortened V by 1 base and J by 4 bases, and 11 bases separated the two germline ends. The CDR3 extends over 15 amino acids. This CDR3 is CASSLVGQANQPQHF. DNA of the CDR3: TGTGCCAGCAGCTTAGTCGGCCAGGCTAATCAGCCCCAGCATTTT.

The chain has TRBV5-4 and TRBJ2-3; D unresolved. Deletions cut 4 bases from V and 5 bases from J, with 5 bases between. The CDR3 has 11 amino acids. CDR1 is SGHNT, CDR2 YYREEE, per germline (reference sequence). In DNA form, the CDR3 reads TGTGCCAGCAGCGACGGAGATACGCAGTATTTT. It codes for CASSDGDTQYF.

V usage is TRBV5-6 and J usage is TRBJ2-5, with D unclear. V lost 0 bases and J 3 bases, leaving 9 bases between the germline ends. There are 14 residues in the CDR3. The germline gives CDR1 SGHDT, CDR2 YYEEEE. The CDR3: CASSLAGGKETQYF. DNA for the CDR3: TGTGCCAGCAGCTTGGCCGGCGGCAAAGAGACCCAGTACTTC. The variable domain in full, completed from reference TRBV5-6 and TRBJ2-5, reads DAGVTQSPTHLIKTRGQQVTLRCSPKSGHDTVSWYQQALGQGPQFIFQYYEEEERQRGNFPDRFSGHQFPNYSSELNVNALLLGDSALYLCASSLAGGKETQYFGPGTRLLVL.

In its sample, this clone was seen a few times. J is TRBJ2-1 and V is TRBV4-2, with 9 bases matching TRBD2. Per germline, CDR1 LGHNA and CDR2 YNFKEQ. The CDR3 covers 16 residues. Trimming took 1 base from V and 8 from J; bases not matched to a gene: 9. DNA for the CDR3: TGTGCCAGCAGCCAAGGCGATAGCGGGAGTTCTCATGAGCAGTTCTTC. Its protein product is CASSQGDSGSSHEQFF.